This TCR beta chain was sequenced during a study of CD8 T cell repertoires and HIV-1 epitope variants. Study summary: T cells were stimulated with Twenty-five Gag and Nef peptides separately. Epitopes were three Gag families plus Nef HW9 and YT9.

The protocol was immunoSEQ multiplex PCR, while the TCRdb copy is restricted to in-frame clones and leaves out a portion. Seen here are roughly 5,800 clones, approximately 70% observed once, and the top ten hold roughly two fifths. Regarding this clone: The antigen is not known.

This CDR3 comprises 14 residues. Germline CDR1 SEHNR, CDR2 FQNEAQ (reference sequence). Trimming pared 5 bases from V and 2 bases from J, leaving 13 bases between. Study-level points and caveats: Roughly nine antigen-specific TCR beta clonotypes were found; about six seemed cross-reactive to variants.

V usage is TRBV7-9 and J usage is TRBJ2-7; D might be TRBD1 (5 bases). The sequence was collected from a male donor with HIV. Sequenced material: cultured CD8+ T cells derived from PBMCs. The CDR3 protein is CASSDSTVTYEQYF. CDR3 bases: TGTGCCAGCAGCGACTCGACAGTTACCTACGAGCAGTACTTC.